A selection of T cell receptor beta chains follows, all from one sample in a study of cytomegalovirus exposure and HLA in healthy donors. Clones were read by immunoSEQ multiplex PCR, and TCRdb kept only the in-frame ones, dropping some. The repertoire holds about 140,000 clones, with over 70% as singletons. The source material was PBMCs. The receptors here all came from a man aged 18-30 years in good health and CMV-seronegative. Both conserved end residues are part of each CDR3. A D gene is named only where the DNA matches it firmly. Only some rows state a clone size, as once, few, many or a class for expanded clones.

cdr3_length: 15
j_call: TRBJ2-3
clone_size: .
d_call: TRBD1
v_call: TRBV7-2
cdr3_aa: CASSPPGQSTDTQYF
cdr3_nt: TGTGCCAGCAGCCCCCCGGGACAGAGCACAGATACGCAGTATTTT

cdr3_length: 15
j_call: TRBJ2-1
clone_size: .
d_call: TRBD2
v_call: TRBV7-6
cdr3_aa: CASSSGLAGPNEQFF
cdr3_nt: TGTGCCAGCAGCTCGGGACTAGCGGGACCCAATGAGCAGTTCTTC

cdr3_length: 13
j_call: TRBJ1-1
clone_size: .
d_call: .
v_call: TRBV15
cdr3_aa: CATSRERETEAFF
cdr3_nt: TGTGCCACCAGCAGAGAACGGGAAACTGAAGCTTTCTTT

cdr3_length: 15
j_call: TRBJ1-6
clone_size: few
d_call: .
v_call: TRBV6-5
cdr3_aa: CATAGRELPNSPLHF
cdr3_nt: TGTGCCACCGCAGGTCGGGAGCTCCCTAATTCACCCCTCCACTTT

cdr3_length: 15
j_call: TRBJ1-4
clone_size: once
d_call: .
v_call: TRBV19
cdr3_aa: CASSIAVATNEKLFF
cdr3_nt: TGTGCCAGTAGTATAGCAGTTGCAACTAATGAAAAACTGTTTTTT

cdr3_length: 15
j_call: TRBJ1-6
clone_size: many
d_call: .
v_call: TRBV6-5
cdr3_aa: CASSYSTGYNSPLHF
cdr3_nt: TGTGCCAGCAGTTACTCTACAGGGTATAATTCACCCCTCCACTTT

cdr3_length: 13
j_call: TRBJ1-2
clone_size: .
d_call: TRBD1
v_call: TRBV5-1
cdr3_aa: CASSLQGGSGYTF
cdr3_nt: TGCGCCAGCAGCTTGCAAGGGGGCAGCGGCTACACCTTC

cdr3_length: 14
j_call: TRBJ1-1
clone_size: few
d_call: .
v_call: TRBV2
cdr3_aa: CASSAQNTYTEAFF
cdr3_nt: TGTGCCAGCAGTGCCCAGAATACCTACACTGAAGCTTTCTTT

cdr3_length: 13
j_call: TRBJ2-1
clone_size: .
d_call: TRBD1
v_call: TRBV19
cdr3_aa: CASSRTGVNEQFF
cdr3_nt: TGTGCCAGTAGTAGAACAGGGGTGAATGAGCAGTTCTTC

cdr3_length: 13
j_call: TRBJ1-2
clone_size: few
d_call: .
v_call: TRBV5-1
cdr3_aa: CASSLSPGAGYTF
cdr3_nt: TGCGCCAGCAGCTTGTCGCCAGGGGCTGGCTACACCTTC

cdr3_length: 11
j_call: TRBJ2-7
clone_size: .
d_call: .
v_call: TRBV14
cdr3_aa: CASSVDTEQYF
cdr3_nt: TGTGCCAGCAGCGTCGACACTGAGCAGTACTTC

cdr3_length: 15
j_call: TRBJ2-5
clone_size: .
d_call: TRBD2
v_call: TRBV9
cdr3_aa: CASSVLAGGQETQYF
cdr3_nt: TGTGCCAGCAGCGTGCTAGCGGGGGGTCAAGAGACCCAGTACTTC

cdr3_length: 13
j_call: TRBJ1-2
clone_size: .
d_call: .
v_call: TRBV9
cdr3_aa: CASSPVQGWGYTF
cdr3_nt: TGTGCCAGCAGCCCCGTACAGGGTTGGGGCTACACCTTC

cdr3_length: 14
j_call: TRBJ2-4
clone_size: once
d_call: .
v_call: TRBV29-1
cdr3_aa: CSVEERGVVGIQYF
cdr3_nt: TGCAGCGTTGAAGAGCGGGGCGTGGTGGGCATTCAGTACTTC

cdr3_length: 16
j_call: TRBJ2-3
clone_size: .
d_call: TRBD2
v_call: TRBV9
cdr3_aa: CASSTHPSGGGDTQYF
cdr3_nt: TGTGCCAGCAGCACCCATCCTAGCGGGGGGGGAGATACGCAGTATTTT

cdr3_length: 12
j_call: TRBJ2-1
clone_size: once
d_call: .
v_call: TRBV12-5
cdr3_aa: CASGLLSNEQFF
cdr3_nt: TGTGCTAGTGGTTTGCTAAGCAATGAGCAGTTCTTC

cdr3_length: 14
j_call: TRBJ2-7
clone_size: .
d_call: .
v_call: TRBV30
cdr3_aa: CAWSARARVDEQYF
cdr3_nt: TGTGCCTGGAGTGCCCGTGCCAGGGTGGACGAGCAGTACTTC

cdr3_length: 15
j_call: TRBJ2-1
clone_size: .
d_call: .
v_call: TRBV6-6
cdr3_aa: CASSYNRDWANEQFF
cdr3_nt: TGTGCCAGCAGTTACAACCGGGACTGGGCCAATGAGCAGTTCTTC

cdr3_length: 18
j_call: TRBJ2-3
clone_size: .
d_call: TRBD2
v_call: TRBV7-2
cdr3_aa: CASSFGLAGARSTDTQYF
cdr3_nt: TGTGCCAGCAGCTTCGGACTAGCGGGGGCTCGAAGCACAGATACGCAGTATTTT

cdr3_length: 14
j_call: TRBJ1-1
clone_size: few
d_call: .
v_call: TRBV2
cdr3_aa: CASSIQGLGTEAFF
cdr3_nt: TGTGCCAGCAGTATTCAGGGGCTGGGTACTGAAGCTTTCTTT

cdr3_length: 12
j_call: TRBJ1-2
clone_size: once
d_call: TRBD1
v_call: TRBV2
cdr3_aa: CASSDRGRGYTF
cdr3_nt: TGTGCCAGCAGCGACAGGGGCCGGGGCTACACCTTC

cdr3_length: 19
j_call: TRBJ2-3
clone_size: .
d_call: .
v_call: TRBV4-2
cdr3_aa: CASSQVVRGGKRDTDTQYF
cdr3_nt: TGTGCCAGCAGCCAAGTGGTGCGGGGAGGGAAAAGGGACACGGATACGCAGTATTTT

cdr3_length: 14
j_call: TRBJ1-2
clone_size: .
d_call: .
v_call: TRBV5-1
cdr3_aa: CASSLDPGNYGYTF
cdr3_nt: TGCGCCAGCAGCTTGGACCCAGGGAATTATGGCTACACCTTC

cdr3_length: 11
j_call: TRBJ2-2
clone_size: .
d_call: .
v_call: TRBV19
cdr3_aa: CASSSRWELFF
cdr3_nt: TGTGCCAGTAGTAGTCGGTGGGAGCTGTTTTTT

cdr3_length: 14
j_call: TRBJ1-1
clone_size: .
d_call: TRBD1
v_call: TRBV5-4
cdr3_aa: CASSLGTGGTEAFF
cdr3_nt: TGTGCCAGCAGCTTGGGGACAGGGGGGACTGAAGCTTTCTTT

cdr3_length: 14
j_call: TRBJ1-3
clone_size: .
d_call: .
v_call: TRBV6-5
cdr3_aa: CASSRQSSGNTIYF
cdr3_nt: TGTGCCAGCAGCCGACAGTCCTCTGGAAACACCATATATTTT

cdr3_length: 13
j_call: TRBJ1-1
clone_size: .
d_call: TRBD1
v_call: TRBV29-1
cdr3_aa: CSYLGQGDAEAFF
cdr3_nt: TGCAGCTACTTGGGACAGGGTGACGCTGAAGCTTTCTTT

cdr3_length: 13
j_call: TRBJ1-1
clone_size: .
d_call: .
v_call: TRBV6-5
cdr3_aa: CASRPSRNTEAFF
cdr3_nt: TGTGCCAGCAGACCCAGTCGAAACACTGAAGCTTTCTTT

cdr3_length: 14
j_call: TRBJ2-7
clone_size: few
d_call: .
v_call: TRBV7-9
cdr3_aa: CASSRPGQSYEQYF
cdr3_nt: TGTGCCAGCAGCCGTCCTGGACAGTCCTACGAGCAGTACTTC

cdr3_length: 11
j_call: TRBJ2-7
clone_size: few
d_call: .
v_call: TRBV5-6
cdr3_aa: CASSQDYEQYF
cdr3_nt: TGTGCCAGCAGCCAGGACTACGAGCAGTACTTC

cdr3_length: 15
j_call: TRBJ2-7
clone_size: .
d_call: TRBD2
v_call: TRBV18
cdr3_aa: CASSRTSGASYEQYF
cdr3_nt: TGTGCCAGCTCCCGGACTAGCGGGGCCTCCTACGAGCAGTACTTC

cdr3_length: 12
j_call: TRBJ2-7
clone_size: .
d_call: .
v_call: TRBV2
cdr3_aa: CASSFTDYEQYF
cdr3_nt: TGTGCCAGCAGTTTTACTGACTACGAGCAGTACTTC

cdr3_length: 14
j_call: TRBJ1-2
clone_size: few
d_call: .
v_call: TRBV6-1
cdr3_aa: CASRGTTGFYGYTF
cdr3_nt: TGTGCCAGCAGAGGCACGACAGGCTTCTATGGCTACACCTTC

cdr3_length: 14
j_call: TRBJ2-5
clone_size: once
d_call: .
v_call: TRBV10-2
cdr3_aa: CASSIGGPQETQYF
cdr3_nt: TGCGCCAGCAGTATCGGGGGGCCCCAAGAGACCCAGTACTTC

cdr3_length: 14
j_call: TRBJ1-2
clone_size: few
d_call: .
v_call: TRBV30
cdr3_aa: CAWSVGPTRHGYTF
cdr3_nt: TGTGCCTGGAGTGTAGGCCCTACTAGACATGGCTACACCTTC

cdr3_length: 14
j_call: TRBJ2-7
clone_size: .
d_call: .
v_call: TRBV11-2
cdr3_aa: CASSRAVGVREQYF
cdr3_nt: TGTGCCAGCAGCAGAGCGGTTGGCGTTCGGGAGCAGTACTTC

cdr3_length: 15
j_call: TRBJ2-3
clone_size: few
d_call: .
v_call: TRBV30
cdr3_aa: CAWGAGGLDPYTQYF
cdr3_nt: TGTGCCTGGGGGGCCGGGGGGCTCGATCCGTATACGCAGTATTTT

cdr3_length: 14
j_call: TRBJ2-1
clone_size: .
d_call: .
v_call: TRBV4-3
cdr3_aa: CVSSVQGGRGEQFF
cdr3_nt: TGCGTCAGCAGTGTACAGGGAGGGCGCGGTGAGCAGTTCTTC

cdr3_length: 16
j_call: TRBJ1-6
clone_size: few
d_call: TRBD1
v_call: TRBV6-5
cdr3_aa: CASSYSPGQGQSPLHF
cdr3_nt: TGTGCCAGCAGTTACTCGCCGGGACAGGGCCAATCACCCCTCCACTTT

cdr3_length: 15
j_call: TRBJ1-1
clone_size: few
d_call: TRBD1
v_call: TRBV6-6
cdr3_aa: CASSYSAGGITEAFF
cdr3_nt: TGTGCCAGCAGTTACTCCGCAGGGGGCATTACTGAAGCTTTCTTT

cdr3_length: 13
j_call: TRBJ2-3
clone_size: .
d_call: TRBD1
v_call: TRBV6-1
cdr3_aa: CASKDRVTDTQYF
cdr3_nt: TGTGCCAGCAAGGACAGGGTGACAGATACGCAGTATTTT

cdr3_length: 15
j_call: TRBJ2-2
clone_size: .
d_call: .
v_call: TRBV27
cdr3_aa: CASRLGGTVAGELFF
cdr3_nt: TGTGCCAGTCGCCTAGGGGGAACGGTAGCCGGGGAGCTGTTTTTT

cdr3_length: 17
j_call: TRBJ2-3
clone_size: .
d_call: TRBD1
v_call: TRBV4-3
cdr3_aa: CASSQDYPGGRTDTQYF
cdr3_nt: TGCGCCAGCAGCCAAGATTACCCAGGGGGTAGAACAGATACGCAGTATTTT

cdr3_length: 14
j_call: TRBJ1-3
clone_size: .
d_call: .
v_call: TRBV27
cdr3_aa: CASSLRSSGNTIYF
cdr3_nt: TGTGCCAGCAGTTTAAGGAGCTCTGGAAACACCATATATTTT

cdr3_length: 12
j_call: TRBJ2-7
clone_size: .
d_call: .
v_call: TRBV7-9
cdr3_aa: CASSAGFNEQYF
cdr3_nt: TGTGCCAGCAGCGCAGGGTTCAACGAGCAGTACTTC

cdr3_length: 15
j_call: TRBJ1-2
clone_size: .
d_call: .
v_call: TRBV5-6
cdr3_aa: CASSLAGQGSYGYTF
cdr3_nt: TGTGCCAGCAGCTTGGCCGGGCAGGGTAGCTATGGCTACACCTTC

cdr3_length: 13
j_call: TRBJ2-2
clone_size: .
d_call: .
v_call: TRBV5-6
cdr3_aa: CASSLTRTGELFF
cdr3_nt: TGTGCCAGCAGCTTGACACGCACCGGGGAGCTGTTTTTT

cdr3_length: 16
j_call: TRBJ2-3
clone_size: .
d_call: TRBD2
v_call: TRBV9
cdr3_aa: CASSLRSGGASDTQYF
cdr3_nt: TGTGCCAGCAGCTTAAGGTCCGGGGGGGCTTCAGATACGCAGTATTTT

cdr3_length: 14
j_call: TRBJ2-7
clone_size: once
d_call: TRBD1
v_call: TRBV18
cdr3_aa: CASSQRDSPGEQYF
cdr3_nt: TGTGCCAGCTCACAAAGGGACAGTCCAGGTGAGCAGTACTTC

cdr3_length: 15
j_call: TRBJ2-1
clone_size: .
d_call: TRBD2
v_call: TRBV18
cdr3_aa: CASSPPKRGSNEQFF
cdr3_nt: TGTGCCAGCTCACCACCGAAGCGGGGTTCCAATGAGCAGTTCTTC